This entry concerns a single T cell receptor (beta chain). This clone was counted many times. Its binding antigen is unknown. No much larger clone is present one base from it, and per-base qualities are unavailable. These data originate in a study of beta chain features in type 1 diabetes (dated by TCRdb to the late 2010s). Regarding the complete study: Patients and healthy donors did not differ in mean age, gender distribution, total cell number or subset yield. The study compared the TCRB repertoires of sorted circulating CD4+ T cell subsets in recently diagnosed type 1 diabetes patients with those in matched healthy donors. Regulatory and stem cell-like memory subsets were obtained from only 8 patients and roughly 8 healthy donors, while naive and central memory subsets were obtained from all 30 or so donors. Across all samples, fewer than 110,000,000 sorted cells were examined, and cell number per subset correlated strongly with RNA yield.

Each donor gave one peripheral blood draw, roughly 0.11 L on average, collected into heparinised tubes. Naive, central memory, regulatory and stem cell-like memory CD4+ T cells were sorted on a BD FACSAria II using a panel including CD45RO, CCR7, CD25, CD127, CD95 and CD27. A purity above 95% was achieved for all sorted populations. PBMCs were isolated right away by Lymphoprep density gradient centrifugation and were stained directly, without culture. Samples were stained and sorted in pairs, with one healthy donor and one patient per experiment, so that batch effects were minimized. Results the study describes overall, beyond this receptor: Because the HLA sub-analyses included only small numbers of individuals, any influence of HLA type on TCRB rearrangement was left unresolved. Shorter templates might have been favored by PCR, but patient and control samples were amplified and corrected together, so both groups would have been affected equally by any skew. Because cDNA rather than genomic DNA was sequenced, highly expressing activated cells could have been over-represented, although no difference in activation and CD3 levels was found between groups. At VDJ recombination sites, patients with type 1 diabetes made fewer insertions and deleted more nucleotides, a pattern implying thymic rearrangement abnormalities. Naive, central memory and regulatory TCRB repertoires appeared to be more similar among patients than among healthy donors. In all four CD4+ subsets, TCRB CDR3 length was moderately but significantly shorter in type 1 diabetes patients.

The entire isolated RNA was reverse transcribed using the High Capacity cDNA Reverse Transcription Kit, and thus expressed TCRB transcripts were sequenced. Deep immunoSEQ sequencing was applied to naive, central memory and regulatory T cell samples, giving an average of around 3.8 million total reads per sample. After sorted cells were lysed in RLT buffer, RNA was extracted with DNase-treated RNeasy Micro or Mini kits, with the choice depending on cell number. Each cell subset was processed on its own to prevent cross-contamination, while patient and healthy donor samples were processed together. The immunoSEQ multiplex PCR was used to amplify TCRB sequences from cDNA, yielding 87-bp fragments that span the CDR3 region. Sequencing of the amplicons was done on the Illumina HiSeq platform. For the original study's pipeline: Synthetic template baselines were used to correct PCR bias computationally, reads within Hamming distance 2 were collapsed, and singletons that could not be merged were discarded. Reads were aligned against IMGT so that V, D and J genes, CDR3 length and insertions or deletions at six rearrangement sites could be assigned. Within each subset, clonotype counts were normalized to sorted cell number, after which true diversity and Gini coefficients were computed with the tcR R package. The overlap coefficient, calculated on TCRB nucleotide sequences, was used to quantify repertoire sharing. Out-of-frame TCRB sequences from naive cells were analyzed to stand in for the pre-selection repertoire. TCRdb mirrors the immuneACCESS table, restricted to in-frame sequences. Some clones are absent from its copies; in checked studies, under half trace to an unresolved V gene, and the reason for the others is unknown. That table furnishes V, J and clone size, whereas the DNA furnished D and trimming. Counted in this sample were roughly 230,000 clones; about 9.3% of them appeared once. Jointly, the top ten make up 0.03% to 0.035% of the sample.

The CDR3 runs 12 amino acids, cysteine and phenylalanine included. The CDR3 DNA has 36 bases and is translated from base 1. V is pared back by 7 bases and J by 0 bases, with 7 bases lying between the germline termini. CDR1 is given as GTSNPN and CDR2 as SVGIG, both from the germline V gene (reference sequence). The chain is encoded by TRBV30 joined to TRBJ1-3; no D segment can be confidently identified. The source of this sequence is a young woman in good health. The sample consisted of naive CD4+ T cells from blood. The cell subset or site label for this specimen denotes: true naive CD4+ T cells. CDR3 loop: CAYAGSGNTIYF. In nucleotides, the sequence is TGTGCCTACGCCGGCTCTGGAAACACCATATATTTT.